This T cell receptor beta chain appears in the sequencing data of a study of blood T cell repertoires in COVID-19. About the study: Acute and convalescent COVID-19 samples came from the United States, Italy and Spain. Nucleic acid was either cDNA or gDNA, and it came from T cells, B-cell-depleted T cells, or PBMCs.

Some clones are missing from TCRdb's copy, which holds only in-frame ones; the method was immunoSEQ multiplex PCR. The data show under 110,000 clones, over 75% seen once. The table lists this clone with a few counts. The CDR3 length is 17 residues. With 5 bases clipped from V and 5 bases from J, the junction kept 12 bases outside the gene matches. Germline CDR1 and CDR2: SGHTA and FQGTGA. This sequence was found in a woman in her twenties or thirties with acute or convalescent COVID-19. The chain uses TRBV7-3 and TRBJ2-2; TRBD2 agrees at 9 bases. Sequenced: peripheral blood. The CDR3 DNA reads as TGTGCCAGCAGCATTTCCCCTAGCGGGGTAGGAACCGGGGAGCTGTTTTTT. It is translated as CASSISPSGVGTGELFF.